This TCR beta chain was documented in a study of T cell responses to AZD1222 COVID-19 vaccine. Study summary: Second-dose intervals of approximately 4 or approximately 12 weeks were pooled. General study points: Donor demographics were predominantly white British with a female majority; clonal diversity may be underestimated. Variant regions that are unmutated are reportedly the target of nearly half of spike-specific TCRs. Increased Spike-specific TCR breadth and depth were observed after two AZD1222 doses.

Germline CDR1 SNHLY, CDR2 FYNNEI. The CDR3 length is 15 residues. The junction had 5 bases not matched to a gene; V was cut back by 3 bases and J by 6 bases. Profiling relied on immunoSEQ multiplex PCR, and the TCRdb table lists in-frame clones only, not all of them. The sample lists some 140,000 clones, more than 85% occurring once. Remarks on this clone: Antigen unknown.

The TCR comes from an adult in good health. The sequenced sample was peripheral blood, obtained on day 0 of AZD1222 vaccination. The chain uses TRBV2 and TRBJ2-1; 10 bases agree with TRBD2. The CDR3 DNA reads TGTGCCAGCAGTGATAAGGGACTAGCGACCAATGAGCAGTTCTTC. As protein: CASSDKGLATNEQFF.